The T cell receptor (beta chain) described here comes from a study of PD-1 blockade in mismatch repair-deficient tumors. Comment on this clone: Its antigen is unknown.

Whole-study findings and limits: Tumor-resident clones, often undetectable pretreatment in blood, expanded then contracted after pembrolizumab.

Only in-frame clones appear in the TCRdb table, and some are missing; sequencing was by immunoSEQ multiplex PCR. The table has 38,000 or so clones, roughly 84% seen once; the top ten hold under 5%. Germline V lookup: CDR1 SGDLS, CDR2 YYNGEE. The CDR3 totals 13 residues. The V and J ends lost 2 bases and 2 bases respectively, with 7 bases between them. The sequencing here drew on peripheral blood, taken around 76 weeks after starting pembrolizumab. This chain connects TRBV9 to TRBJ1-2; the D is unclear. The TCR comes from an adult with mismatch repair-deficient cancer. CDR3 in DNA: TGTGCCAGCAGCGTGAACAACAACTATGGCTACACCTTC. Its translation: CASSVNNNYGYTF.